These T cell receptor beta chains were read from a single sample in a study of T-cell reconstitution after alpha-beta-depleted transplantation in children. One entry per CDR3 protein results from TCRdb running MiXCR on the PCR reads. Among about 640,000 distinct CDR3 sequences listed, 15% to 20% were seen once. The sequencing used PBMCs from the stem cell graft donor, collected from the stem cell graft. Receptors were obtained from a human donor who donated a stem cell graft to a child with acute myeloid leukemia. Both conserved end residues are part of each CDR3. The D gene is left open where the match is weak. Not every row has a clone size; where given, it reads once, few, many or a size class.

>TRBV20-1|TRBJ2-1|many|.
TGCAGTGCTAGAGACGACAGAGAGCAGTTCTTC
CSARDDREQFF
>TRBV9|TRBJ1-2|many|.
TGTGCCAGCAGCGTAGCCCAGGGCCCTACAGGGATCGGCTATGGCTACACCTTC
CASSVAQGPTGIGYGYTF
>TRBV20-1|TRBJ2-3|many|TRBD2
TGCAGTGCTGACGGACTAGCGGAACTCACAGATACGCAGTATTTT
CSADGLAELTDTQYF
>TRBV6-5|TRBJ2-1|many|.
TGTGCCAGCAGTTACGAGGGGGGAAGTGAGCAGTTCTTC
CASSYEGGSEQFF
>TRBV7-9|TRBJ2-7|few|.
TGTGCCAGCAGCTTAGCGTACTCGGCAGGGGGGACCGAGCAGTACTTC
CASSLAYSAGGTEQYF
>TRBV6-4|TRBJ1-1|many|TRBD1
TGTGCCAGCAGTGCAGGGGGCACTGAAGCTTTCTTT
CASSAGGTEAFF
>TRBV3-1|TRBJ1-1|many|.
TGTGCCAGCAGCCAAGACAGGGCGAGGTATGCTTTCTTT
CASSQDRARYAFF
>TRBV25-1|TRBJ1-1|few|.
TGTGCCAGCAAAGAAGGCGCAAACACTGAAGCTTTCTTT
CASKEGANTEAFF
>TRBV4-3|TRBJ1-4|few|.
TGCGCCAGCAGCCAAGAGACAAGAACTAATGAAAAACTGTTTTTT
CASSQETRTNEKLFF
>TRBV7-2|TRBJ1-1|few|.
TGTGCCAGCAGCTCCCTCTTCTCGAACACTGAAGCTTTCTTT
CASSSLFSNTEAFF
>TRBV7-2|TRBJ1-6|few|.
TGTGCCAGCAGCTTAAACAGGGTCCGGTCACCCCTCCACTTT
CASSLNRVRSPLHF
>TRBV29-1|TRBJ1-2|many|.
TGCAGCGTTGAAGATGCTCACTATGGCTACACCTTC
CSVEDAHYGYTF
>TRBV12-3/TRBV12-4|TRBJ2-1|few|TRBD2
TGTGCCAGCAGTCAAACTAGCGGGGGGGGCAATGAGCAGTTCTTC
CASSQTSGGGNEQFF
>TRBV29-1|TRBJ2-1|many|.
TGCAGCGGTATGGGCAATGAGCAGTTCTTC
CSGMGNEQFF
>TRBV29-1|TRBJ2-1|.|.
TGCAGCCCCTTTTACGCCGGGGCGATATACAATGAGCAGTTCTTC
CSPFYAGAIYNEQFF
>TRBV27|TRBJ1-6|few|.
TGTGCCAGCAGTTACGCGGGTACTAGTTCACCCCTCCACTTT
CASSYAGTSSPLHF
>TRBV12-3/TRBV12-4|TRBJ1-1|.|.
TGTGCCAGCAGTTTTTTCGAGGGATTCATGAACACTGAAGCTTTCTTT
CASSFFEGFMNTEAFF
>TRBV20-1|TRBJ1-2|many|TRBD1
TGCAGTGCACCTCGACAGGGGGCTTCGTACTATGGCTACACCTTC
CSAPRQGASYYGYTF
>TRBV28|TRBJ2-5|.|TRBD1
TGTGCCAGCAGTACTCGACAGGGGGCTTTGGAGACCCAGTACTTC
CASSTRQGALETQYF
>TRBV20-1|TRBJ1-5|.|.
TGCAGTGCTACGTCCGGGACACTGAGATCCCCGATACAGCCCCAGCATTTT
CSATSGTLRSPIQPQHF
>TRBV21-1|TRBJ1-2|.|.
TGTGCCAGCAGGGCGGGACCACACTATGGCTACACCTTC
CASRAGPHYGYTF
>TRBV6-1|TRBJ2-3|.|.
TGTGCCAGCAGACTGAAGATTTTATTAACAGATACGCAGTATTTT
CASRLKILLTDTQYF
>TRBV12-3/TRBV12-4|TRBJ2-3|many|.
TGTGCCAGCAGTCCCGAGACAGGCCCTAGCACAGATACGCAGTATTTT
CASSPETGPSTDTQYF
>TRBV5-5|TRBJ2-5|many|.
TGTGCCAGCATCCGGGACACTACGTTGGAGACCCAGTACTTC
CASIRDTTLETQYF
>TRBV10-2|TRBJ1-2|.|.
TGCGCCGGATTTCGTTCTAACTATGGCTACACCTTC
CAGFRSNYGYTF
>TRBV18|TRBJ1-2|.|TRBD1
TGTGCCAGCTCACTACAGGACAGGGCGCACTATGGCTACACCTTC
CASSLQDRAHYGYTF
>TRBV2|TRBJ1-5|few|TRBD1
TGTGCCAGCAGCGACGGGACAGGGTATAGCAATCAGCCCCAGCATTTT
CASSDGTGYSNQPQHF
>TRBV7-2|TRBJ1-2|.|TRBD1
TGTGCCAGCAGCTTAGCGACAGGGAGCAATGGCTACACCTTC
CASSLATGSNGYTF
>TRBV5-3|TRBJ1-5|.|.
TGTGCCATGAGCTTGTCAGGGAAGCCCCAGCATTTT
CAMSLSGKPQHF
>TRBV7-3|TRBJ2-3|.|TRBD1
TGTGCCAGCAGCCCGGGACAGGGGAGGTGGGATACGCAGTATTTT
CASSPGQGRWDTQYF
>TRBV5-1|TRBJ1-6|few|.
TGCGCCAGCAGCTTGCGCATCCCCGGGAATTCACCCCTCCACTTT
CASSLRIPGNSPLHF
>TRBV25-1|TRBJ1-6|few|.
TGTGCCAGCAGTGAATATAGGCAGGGAAGATCACCCCTCCACTTT
CASSEYRQGRSPLHF
>TRBV7-3|TRBJ2-7|.|TRBD1
TGTGCCAGCAGCTCGACAGGGGGCGAAGACGAGCAGTACTTC
CASSSTGGEDEQYF
>TRBV29-1|TRBJ2-7|once|.
TGCAGCGTGGGGGGGGCAGAACCCTTCCTGGGGCAGTACTTC
CSVGGAEPFLGQYF
>TRBV7-2|TRBJ1-1|few|TRBD1
TGTGCCAGCAGCCGCCACAGGGGGCAGATGAACACTGAAGCTTTCTTT
CASSRHRGQMNTEAFF
>TRBV20-1|TRBJ2-2|many|.
TGCAGTGCTAGAGGTTCGGGGGCGAACACCGGGGAGCTGTTTTTT
CSARGSGANTGELFF
>TRBV20-1|TRBJ2-1|many|.
TGCAGTGCTAGAGATTTTAGGGGGGGGGGACCGTTCTACAATGAGCAGTTCTTC
CSARDFRGGGPFYNEQFF
>TRBV29-1|TRBJ2-1|many|.
TGCAGCGCCCGACCCCACGAGAGGGAGCAGTTCTTC
CSARPHEREQFF
>TRBV12-3/TRBV12-4|TRBJ2-1|.|.
TGTGCCAGCAGTTTAGGGGGGGCCGACTATGAGCAGTTCTTC
CASSLGGADYEQFF
>TRBV24-1|TRBJ2-7|.|.
TGTGCCACCAGTGAATCTAACAGGGAAGAGCAGTACTTC
CATSESNREEQYF